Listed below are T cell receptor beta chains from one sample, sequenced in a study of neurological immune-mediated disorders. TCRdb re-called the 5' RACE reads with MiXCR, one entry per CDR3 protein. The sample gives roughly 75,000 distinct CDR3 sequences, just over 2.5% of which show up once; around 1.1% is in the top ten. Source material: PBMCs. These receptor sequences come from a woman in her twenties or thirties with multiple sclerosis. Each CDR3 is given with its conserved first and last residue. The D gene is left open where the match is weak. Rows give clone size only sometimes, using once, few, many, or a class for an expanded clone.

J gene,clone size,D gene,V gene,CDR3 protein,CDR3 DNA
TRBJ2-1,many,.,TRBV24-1,CATSDIPDNRNEQFF,TGTGCCACCAGTGACATTCCGGACAACAGGAATGAGCAGTTCTTC
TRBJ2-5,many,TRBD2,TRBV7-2,CASSLAGLAVQETQYF,TGTGCCAGCAGCTTAGCGGGACTAGCGGTACAAGAGACCCAGTACTTC
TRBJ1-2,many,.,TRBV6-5,CASSYSGYGYTF,TGTGCCAGCAGTTACTCGGGATATGGCTACACCTTC
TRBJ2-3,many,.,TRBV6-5,CASSYSLGTDTQYF,TGTGCCAGCAGTTACTCCCTCGGAACAGATACGCAGTATTTT
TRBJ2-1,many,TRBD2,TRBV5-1,CASSLAPSGTHNEQFF,TGCGCCAGCAGCTTGGCCCCTAGCGGGACCCACAATGAGCAGTTCTTC
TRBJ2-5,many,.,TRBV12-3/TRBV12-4,CASSFQGMGETQYF,TGTGCCAGCAGTTTTCAGGGGATGGGAGAGACCCAGTACTTC
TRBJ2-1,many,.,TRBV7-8,CASSLNNEQFF,TGTGCCAGCAGCTTAAACAATGAGCAGTTCTTC
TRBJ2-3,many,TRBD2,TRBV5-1,CASSPRESSGTQYF,TGCGCCAGCTCCCCACGGGAGTCTAGCGGTACGCAGTATTTT
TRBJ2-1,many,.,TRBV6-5,CASSGFDEQFF,TGTGCCAGCAGTGGATTCGATGAGCAGTTCTTC
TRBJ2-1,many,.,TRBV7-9,CASSLDGNEQFF,TGTGCCAGCAGCTTAGATGGCAATGAGCAGTTCTTC
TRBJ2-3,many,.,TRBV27,CASSFSDDIGDTQYF,TGTGCCAGCAGTTTTTCGGACGACATTGGAGATACGCAGTATTTT
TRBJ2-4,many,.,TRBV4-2,CASSQDLKTISIQYF,TGTGCCAGCAGCCAAGATCTCAAAACGATTAGCATTCAGTACTTC
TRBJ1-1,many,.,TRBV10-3,CAISGGRNTEAFF,TGTGCCATCAGTGGGGGGAGGAACACTGAAGCTTTCTTT
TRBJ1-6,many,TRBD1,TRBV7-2,CASSYGPGQGLLGSNSPLHF,TGTGCCAGCAGCTACGGGCCGGGACAGGGGCTCCTGGGGAGTAATTCACCCCTCCACTTT
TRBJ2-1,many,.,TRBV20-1,CSARDIGGDEQFF,TGCAGTGCTAGAGATATAGGAGGGGATGAGCAGTTCTTC
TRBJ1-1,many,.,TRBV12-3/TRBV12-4,CASSLMVGTEAFF,TGTGCCAGCAGTTTAATGGTAGGCACTGAAGCTTTCTTT
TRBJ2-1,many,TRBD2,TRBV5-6,CASSLITSGKNEQFF,TGTGCCAGCAGCTTAATAACTAGCGGGAAGAATGAGCAGTTCTTC
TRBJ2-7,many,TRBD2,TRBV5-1,CASSSTSGENEQYF,TGCGCCAGCAGCTCCACTAGCGGGGAGAACGAGCAGTACTTC
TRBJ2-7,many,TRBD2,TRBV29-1,CSVELAGGLYEQYF,TGCAGCGTTGAACTAGCGGGAGGTCTCTACGAGCAGTACTTC
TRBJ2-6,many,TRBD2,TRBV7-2,CASSSRGGSGANVLTF,TGTGCCAGCAGCTCACGCGGGGGCTCTGGGGCCAACGTCCTGACTTTC
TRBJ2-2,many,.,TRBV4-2,CASSQDVLVRTGELFF,TGTGCCAGCAGCCAAGATGTACTAGTCCGGACCGGGGAGCTGTTTTTT
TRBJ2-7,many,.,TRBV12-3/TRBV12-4,CASSSQGRNEQYF,TGTGCCAGCAGTTCCCAAGGGCGAAACGAGCAGTACTTC
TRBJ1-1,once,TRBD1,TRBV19,CASSTGRDRSSTEAFF,TGTGCCAGTAGTACCGGCAGGGACAGGTCGAGCACTGAAGCTTTCTTT
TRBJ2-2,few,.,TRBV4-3,CDSSTQAGELFF,TGCGACAGCAGCACACAGGCCGGGGAGCTGTTTTTT
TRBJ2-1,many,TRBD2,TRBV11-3,CASSFGLVVYNEQFF,TGTGCCAGCAGCTTTGGACTAGTCGTTTACAATGAGCAGTTCTTC
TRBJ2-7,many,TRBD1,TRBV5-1,CASSPGGISYEQYF,TGCGCCAGCAGCCCAGGGGGCATCTCCTACGAGCAGTACTTC
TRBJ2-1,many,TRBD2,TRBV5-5,CASSGRLAGANEQFF,TGTGCCAGCAGCGGCAGACTAGCGGGAGCCAATGAGCAGTTCTTC
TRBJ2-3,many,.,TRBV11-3,CASSLGSATDTQYF,TGTGCCAGCAGCTTAGGCTCGGCCACAGATACGCAGTATTTT
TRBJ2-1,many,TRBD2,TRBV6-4,CASSVAVAGGYNEQFF,TGTGCCAGCAGTGTCGCCGTAGCGGGAGGCTACAATGAGCAGTTCTTC
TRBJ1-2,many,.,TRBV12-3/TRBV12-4,CASSEIVGGYTF,TGTGCCAGCAGCGAAATCGTGGGTGGCTACACCTTC
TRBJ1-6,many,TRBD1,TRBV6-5,CASSYSGQPNSPLHF,TGTGCCAGCAGTTACTCGGGACAGCCCAATTCGCCCCTCCACTTT
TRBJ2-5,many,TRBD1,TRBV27,CASSVQGAVGQETQYF,TGTGCCAGCAGTGTACAGGGGGCCGTAGGGCAAGAGACCCAGTACTTC
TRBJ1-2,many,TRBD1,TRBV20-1,CSAPRTGDDNYGYTF,TGCAGTGCTCCCCGGACAGGGGACGATAACTATGGCTACACCTTC
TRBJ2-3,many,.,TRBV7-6,CASSLAERGTDTQYF,TGTGCCAGCAGCTTAGCCGAAAGGGGAACAGATACGCAGTATTTT
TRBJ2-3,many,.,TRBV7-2,CASSPSYGSTDTQYF,TGTGCCAGCAGCCCCTCCTACGGGAGCACAGATACGCAGTATTTT
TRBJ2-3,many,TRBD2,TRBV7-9,CASSLRLAGADTQYF,TGTGCCAGCAGCCTTCGACTAGCGGGAGCAGATACGCAGTATTTT
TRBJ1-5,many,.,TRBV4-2,CASSANSNQPQHF,TGTGCCAGCAGCGCGAATAGCAATCAGCCCCAGCATTTT
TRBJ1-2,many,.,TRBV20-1,CSAREEGSGPTGGYTF,TGCAGTGCTAGAGAGGAGGGTTCCGGGCCTACGGGCGGCTACACCTTC
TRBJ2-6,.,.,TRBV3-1,CASSQDLRPGESGDNVLTF,TGTGCCAGCAGCCAAGATCTCCGACCGGGAGAGTCTGGGGACAACGTCCTGACTTTC
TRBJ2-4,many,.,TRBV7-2,CASSFSGRRQYF,TGTGCCAGCAGCTTCTCGGGCCGCCGTCAGTACTTC
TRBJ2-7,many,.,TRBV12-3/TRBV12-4,CASSPGADYEQYF,TGTGCCAGCAGCCCGGGCGCCGACTACGAGCAGTACTTC
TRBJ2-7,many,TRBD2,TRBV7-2,CASSHSGRANYEQYF,TGTGCCAGCAGTCATAGCGGGAGGGCCAACTACGAGCAGTACTTC
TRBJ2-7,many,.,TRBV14,CASSQRVTYEQYF,TGTGCCAGCAGCCAGCGCGTGACCTACGAGCAGTACTTC
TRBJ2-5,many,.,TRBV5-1,CASSPTPGAEETQYF,TGCGCCAGCAGCCCGACCCCGGGGGCGGAGGAGACCCAGTACTTC
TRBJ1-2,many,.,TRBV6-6,CASTPGGSYYGYTF,TGTGCCAGCACCCCAGGAGGCAGCTACTATGGCTACACCTTC
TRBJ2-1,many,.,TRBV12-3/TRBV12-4,CASRPHGVSSYNEQFF,TGTGCCAGCAGACCCCACGGCGTGAGCTCCTACAATGAGCAGTTCTTC
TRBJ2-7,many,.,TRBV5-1,CASSLAVVGAYEQYF,TGCGCCAGCAGCTTGGCCGTCGTAGGGGCCTACGAGCAGTACTTC
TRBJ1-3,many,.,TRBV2,CASSVNLSGNTIYF,TGTGCCAGCAGTGTCAACCTCTCCGGAAACACCATATATTTT